Following are 8 T cell receptor beta chains from one sample sequenced in a study of vaccination and CD4 T cells after COVID-19. Cultured CD4+ T-cell DNA underwent Oncomine TCR Beta short-read sequencing. TCRdb processed the PCR reads anew with MiXCR; each CDR3 protein has one entry. The profile covers about 10,000 distinct CDR3 sequences, with 20% to 30% appearing a single time and around 45% taken by the ten largest. Their target antigens are unknown. Regarding treatment: roughly ten-day PBMC culture with coronavirus spike peptide pools or control peptides (ViraFEST assay). Sequenced material: CD4+ T cells from blood, cultured in vitro, taken before SARS-CoV-2 vaccination. The source of these receptors is a human donor who received a COVID-19 vaccine.

The chain combines TRBV6-1 with TRBJ1-1; possibly TRBD1 for D (6 bases). CDR1 and CDR2 (germline): MNHNS, SASEGT. Trimming stripped 6 bases from V and 1 base from J, with 12 bases between. This CDR3 spans 14 amino acids. This CDR3 reads CASRRGQENTEAFF. CDR3 DNA: TGTGCCAGCAGGCGGGGGCAGGAGAACACTGAAGCTTTCTTT.

This clonotype was counted between two and nine times. The chain combines TRBV2 with TRBJ1-1; unclear D gene. V lost 4 bases to trimming and J lost 7 bases, with 7 bases between them. CDR1 is SNHLY and CDR2 is FYNNEI in the germline V gene. The CDR3 covers 11 residues. As DNA, the CDR3 is TGTGCCAGCAGTGGGCGGTTTGAAGCTTTCTTT. This sequence encodes CASSGRFEAFF.

This clonotype showed up just a few times. The DNA of the CDR3 is TGCGCCAGCAGCTTGGCCCCGGGCACAGATACGCAGTATTTT. Translating gives CASSLAPGTDTQYF. The J gene is TRBJ2-3, the V gene TRBV5-1; no clear D gene. The CDR3 loop spans 14 amino acids. Per the germline V gene, CDR1 is SGHRS and CDR2 is YFSETQ. Trimming removed 0 bases at V and 1 base at J, with 6 bases between. Looking up the rest from reference TRBV5-1 and TRBJ2-3 gives the full variable domain: KAGVTQTPRYLIKTRGQQVTLSCSPISGHRSVSWYQQTPGQGLQFLFEYFSETQRNKGNFPGRFSGRQFSNSRSEMNVSTLELGDSALYLCASSLAPGTDTQYFGPGTRLTVL.

The CDR3 bases are TGCGCCAGCAGCAGGGGACTAGCGCAAAAAGAGACCCAGTACTTC. This codes for CASSRGLAQKETQYF. This rearrangement joins TRBV5-1 to TRBJ2-5; the match to TRBD2 covers 10 bases. V trimming: 4 bases; J trimming: 3 bases; junction bases outside the gene matches: 6. This CDR3 is 15 amino acids long. Germline CDR1 is SGHRS and CDR2 is YFSETQ.

The sample holds a few counts of this clonotype. This chain links TRBV20-1 with TRBJ1-1; D possibly corresponds to TRBD1 (5 bases). The CDR3 length is 15 residues. Trimming removed 1 base from V and 8 bases from J, with 20 bases in between. Germline CDR1 DFQATT, CDR2 SNEGSKA (reference sequence). In DNA form, the CDR3 reads TGCAGTGCTAGAGCACATCGCGGGGCAGGCGACGAAGCTTTCTTT. Translating gives CSARAHRGAGDEAFF.

The chain couples TRBV19 to TRBJ2-3; tentative D call: TRBD2 (7 bases). V gave up 5 bases and J gave up 4 bases, with 10 bases separating them. Germline V gene lookup returns CDR1 LNHDA and CDR2 SQIVND (reference sequence). The CDR3 totals 13 residues. The CDR3 spells CASSGGAPDTQYF. The CDR3 DNA is TGTGCCAGTAGTGGGGGGGCACCAGATACGCAGTATTTT.

The V call is TRBV5-1, the J call TRBJ2-7, with TRBD2 identical over 12 bases. Unmatched junction bases numbered 13, after V lost 2 bases and J lost 4 bases. CDR1 and CDR2 from the germline V gene are SGHRS and YFSETQ. This CDR3 comprises 18 residues. CDR3 loop: CASSFRVLAGGRNYEQYF. For the CDR3, the DNA is TGCGCCAGCAGCTTTAGAGTACTAGCGGGGGGACGAAATTACGAGCAGTACTTC.

This clonotype was recorded once. V and J are TRBV5-1 and TRBJ2-5; D possibly corresponds to TRBD1 (6 bases). Germline values: CDR1 SGHRS, CDR2 YFSETQ. The CDR3 consists of 15 residues. The V end lost 0 bases, the J end lost 1 base, and 10 bases lay between the germline ends. Here the CDR3 DNA reads TGCGCCAGCAGCTTGGGGACAGAGGTCCAAGAGACCCAGTACTTC. Protein sequence: CASSLGTEVQETQYF. Complete variable domain (other parts from reference TRBV5-1 and TRBJ2-5): KAGVTQTPRYLIKTRGQQVTLSCSPISGHRSVSWYQQTPGQGLQFLFEYFSETQRNKGNFPGRFSGRQFSNSRSEMNVSTLELGDSALYLCASSLGTEVQETQYFGPGTRLLVL.